Here is one T cell receptor beta chain with its context. The sample holds a few counts of this clonotype. Its antigen is still unknown. Per-base qualities were not stored, and no clone one base away is much larger. Receptors were amplified or captured by 5' RACE. Sequencing instrument: Illumina HiSeq 2500. A second PCR of about 7 to 12 cycles was performed with a sample-barcoded 5' primer and a J-beta primer mix. A unique molecular identifier was introduced onto each TCR beta cDNA molecule by a template-switch 5' adaptor carrying 12 random nucleotides. Each sample yielded at least 2.5 million CDR3-containing paired-end reads. All of the RNA was converted into first-strand cDNA using the Mint cDNA synthesis kit, with a TRBC-specific oligonucleotide serving as the primer. All cDNA was treated with uracil-DNA glycosylase and then went through a first 18-cycle PCR with the universal primers M1SS and BC2_uni_R. Regarding the original processing steps: For normalization, 1 million high-quality reads were randomly selected from each sample, with every read carrying a distinct molecular identifier. Reads with shared molecular identifiers were discarded instead of being binned into consensus sequences. MiTCR, set to a Q25 quality threshold and the strictest error-elimination algorithm, was used for CDR3 identification, clonotype clustering and error correction. A nonparametric unseen species model with Euler transformation was used to estimate lower-bound total TCR beta diversity. Using fastp trimming at Q25 and MiXCR clonotype assembly, TCRdb reanalyzed the public sequencing data and kept in-frame beta chains. Rows are unified per CDR3 protein, each entry keeping the most common DNA and genes. V and J calls and clone size were set by TCRdb, not the authors. Recorded for this sample are around 990,000 distinct CDR3 sequences; almost 25% of them occurred a single time. The ten top clones hold around 0.75% of the sample.

These data belong to a study of blood T cells in healthy people across ages (dated by TCRdb to about 2015). Regarding the study in general: In model experiments, roughly one uniquely barcoded TCR beta cDNA molecule per two T cells was captured by template switching. The study measured age-related changes in TCR beta repertoire diversity using deep sequencing normalized with unique cDNA molecular identifiers. Donors were grouped into four age groups: young (average roughly 17 years), middle-aged (roughly 37), aged (about 60) and long-lived (just over 80). For two donors (one aged 18 to 30 and one aged 80 or older), the study analyzed two additional independent replicas of 1 million unique cDNA reads from the same blood draw. Paper-wide results and their limitations: As age increased, observed TCR beta diversity per million T cells dropped in a roughly linear way, and a significant reduction was already evident by age around 41. Estimates of total diversity based on one million sequenced T cells were regarded as lower bounds and as underestimates. A strong correlation was found between observed TCR beta diversity and the percentage of naive T cells measured by flow cytometry. Donor CMV infection status was unknown, potentially confounding age-related changes in expanded clonotypes. Since profiling was done on bulk unsorted PBMCs, naive and antigen-experienced compartments could not be conclusively compared. The long-lived group showed more naive CD4+ T cells, fewer expanded clones and increased TCR diversity than the aged group, suggesting age selection.

Donors were roughly 40 systemically healthy Caucasian individuals from Russia aged about 6 to 100 years. Each donor gave roughly 11 milliliters of peripheral blood, drawn into EDTA-treated Vacutainer tubes. Ficoll-Paque density-gradient centrifugation was used to isolate PBMCs, with at least 6.5 million per sample. Trizol reagent was used to extract total RNA from PBMCs, with at least 5 micrograms per sample. The percentages of naive CD45RAhigh/CD27high T cells were determined by flow cytometry on a PBMC aliquot from every donor. These sequences were also reported in another study, on T cells of mothers and their children. The second paper states: Nine systemically healthy Caucasian individuals served as donors, namely three mothers together with their six children. cDNA synthesis used all of the extracted RNA, with roughly 1.5 ug of RNA in each 15 ul reaction. Sample barcodes and 2-4 random nucleotides were added via the M1S primer in the second PCR. Each mother yielded over 8.5 million TCR beta CDR3 reads and each child about 3 million reads. TCR recombination output is similarly shaped by thymic selection in related and unrelated pairs, with a minor effect exerted by inherited differences. Normalized repertoire overlap was always found to be slightly, but never significantly, higher in related mother-child pairs than in unrelated mother-child pairs. With a sensitivity of about 100 clones per million clonotypes, no persistent microchimeric T cell clones were detected. To look for features that set related mother-child pairs apart from unrelated individuals, the researchers ran deep NGS to compare the TCR beta repertoires of mothers and children. On average, the children were around 11 +/- 4 years old, while the mothers were about 40 +/- 4 years old. After adapters were ligated using NEBNext reagents, the libraries underwent 100+100 nt paired-end sequencing on an Illumina HiSeq 2000. To avoid cross-contamination, the mother libraries and the child libraries were prepared a month apart and sequenced in separate runs. Between roughly 450,000 and 2,000,000 distinct TCR beta clonotypes were identified per donor. Naive TCR beta clonotypes were estimated from low-frequency clonotypes matched to each donor's FACS-determined naive share, without sorting.

Sequencing was done on a sample of blood. The receptor's source is a girl aged 2 to 9 in good health.

The nucleotide sequence is given as TGTGCCAGCAGTACCGGGGACAGAGATCTCTCCTACGAGCAGTACTTC. This encodes CASSTGDRDLSYEQYF. The receptor chain draws on TRBV28 and TRBJ2-5; a stretch of 7 junction bases matches TRBD1. The end of the DNA fits TRBJ2-7 better, so the J call may be wrong. As encoded in the germline V gene, CDR1 is MDHEN while CDR2 is SYDVKM. The CDR3 spans 16 residues, from the cysteine through the phenylalanine. CDR3 DNA is the only sequence kept; it has 48 bases, read in frame from the first base.